This is a list of T cell receptor beta chains from one sample in a study of post-analysis software for immune sequencing data. From the PCR reads, TCRdb called clonotypes with MiXCR, one entry per CDR3 protein. The sample lists 450,000 to 650,000 distinct CDR3 sequences, about 44% occurring once. The sequencing input was blood. The origin of the receptors is a girl between 5 and 17 years old with multiple sclerosis. CDR3s leave out the opening cysteine and the closing phenylalanine or tryptophan. The order of the fields is V gene, J gene, CDR3 protein.

TRBV5-1	TRBJ2-7	ASSFLFDRGPSYEQY
TRBV10-2	TRBJ2-7	ASSEEGQGAYEQY
TRBV24-1	TRBJ2-1	ATSGFQGNEQF
TRBV24-1	TRBJ2-1	ATSDSVGGAHNEQF
TRBV29-1	TRBJ2-3	SSGEDPSTDTQY
TRBV6-5	TRBJ1-4	ASPGQGPNEKLF
TRBV6-5	TRBJ2-7	ASRRVSAYEQY
TRBV7-6	TRBJ1-1	ASSQTSNTEAF
TRBV12-3/TRBV12-4	TRBJ1-6	ASSLASILRGLH
TRBV20-1	TRBJ1-1	SAKMALEAF
TRBV20-1	TRBJ2-3	SANGWGTDTQY
TRBV5-1	TRBJ2-3	ASNPSSSTDTQY
TRBV6-6	TRBJ1-2	ASRARQGAWGYT
TRBV2	TRBJ2-1	ASSEDPSIDNEQF
TRBV7-2	TRBJ2-1	ASSKGQAVEQF
TRBV24-1	TRBJ2-1	ATSDQGGLNNEQF
TRBV21-1	TRBJ1-2	ASSKGPYGYT
TRBV20-1	TRBJ2-1	SARERGGLVGNEQF
TRBV6-5	TRBJ2-6	ASRLAGAGANVPT
TRBV12-3/TRBV12-4	TRBJ1-2	ASRETESSGYT
TRBV4-2	TRBJ1-1	ASSQGEGLGNTEAF
TRBV5-5	TRBJ1-2	ASSLEAGTYGYT
TRBV10-3	NA	AISESRTLQETQF
TRBV7-9	TRBJ2-7	ASSLKGQTYEQY
TRBV6-4	TRBJ1-1	ASRYRPDTEAF
TRBV4-1	TRBJ1-2	ASSHPLRGRAAGYT
TRBV29-1	TRBJ2-7	SVEDPRVSYEQY
TRBV7-9	TRBJ2-3	ASSLSPGRTIPDTQY
TRBV5-1	TRBJ2-1	ASSLGAGGPWNEQF